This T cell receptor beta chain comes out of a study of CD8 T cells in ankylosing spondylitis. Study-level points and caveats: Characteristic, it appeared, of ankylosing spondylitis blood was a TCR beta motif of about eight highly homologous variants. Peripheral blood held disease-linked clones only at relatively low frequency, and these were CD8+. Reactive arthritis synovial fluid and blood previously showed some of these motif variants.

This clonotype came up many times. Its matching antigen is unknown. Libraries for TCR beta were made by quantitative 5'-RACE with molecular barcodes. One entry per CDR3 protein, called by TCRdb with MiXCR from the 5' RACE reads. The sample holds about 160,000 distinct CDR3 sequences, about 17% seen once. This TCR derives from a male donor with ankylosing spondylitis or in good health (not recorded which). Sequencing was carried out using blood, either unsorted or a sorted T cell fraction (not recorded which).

The CDR3 loop is CSVEWKHNEQFF. CDR3 DNA sequence: TGCAGCGTTGAATGGAAACACAATGAGCAGTTCTTC. The chain carries TRBV29-1 and TRBJ2-1, with D hard to call. Trimming took 2 bases from V and 5 from J, leaving 7 bases between them. The CDR3 is 12 amino acids. Germline V gives CDR1 SQVTM, CDR2 ANQGSEA.